This TCR beta chain was sequenced during a study of T cells in Graves' hyperthyroidism and ophthalmopathy. Study summary: At the time of initial diagnosis and before any treatment, peripheral blood was collected. The study's findings and limits: Within blood appeared most thyroid clonotypes that had expanded above 0.001.

Trimming removed 4 bases from V and 6 bases from J; junction bases left unmatched: 7. The CDR3 is 15 residues long. CDR1 is LGHNA, CDR2 YSLEER, per germline. Amplification of TCR beta CDR3 regions was performed using RNA transcripts as template. A set of HTBI primers served as the primers for a first-round RT-PCR of the TCR CDR3. TCRdb re-called the multiplex PCR reads through MiXCR, storing one row per CDR3 protein. The profile shows roughly 570,000 distinct CDR3 sequences, 15% to 18% of them singletons. Comment on this clonotype: No antigen is known for it.

Researchers barred patients who had uncontrolled infection, other autoimmune disease, pregnancy or lactation. On the basis of clinical symptoms, serum thyroxine and TRAb, thyroid ultrasound and orbital computed tomography, diagnoses were made. The sequenced sample was blood. This TCR derives from a woman in her twenties or thirties with Graves' hyperthyroidism. The rearrangement joins TRBV4-3 to TRBJ2-4; 9 bases are shared with TRBD2. Written as DNA, the CDR3 is TGCGCCAGCAGCCCACTCGCGGGGGGGGGAAACATTCAGTACTTC. Protein product: CASSPLAGGGNIQYF.